The 8 T cell receptor beta chains given below trace back to one sample, sequenced in a study of shared clonotypes between healthy human individuals. Only in-frame clones appear in the TCRdb table, and some are missing; sequencing was by immunoSEQ multiplex PCR. The sample lists about 820,000 clones, nearly 95% occurring once. CD45RO negativity and positive selection for CCR7 defined naive CD8 cells, a population that excluded terminally differentiated effector memory CD45RA+ cells. The sequenced sample consisted of naive CD8+ T cells sorted from blood. The source is a man aged 30-40 years in good health.

The chain carries TRBV19 and TRBJ2-7; D gene uncertain. The V gene lost 5 bases and the J gene lost 3 bases, with 11 bases spanning the gap. CDR1 is LNHDA and CDR2 is SQIVND in the germline V gene (reference sequence). This CDR3 is 13 amino acids long. CDR3 in DNA: TGTGCCAGTAGTGTCCGCCCCGGCTACGAGCAGTACTTC. This gives the protein CASSVRPGYEQYF.

CDR3 coding DNA: TGTGCCAGCAGCGTAGTGCCGGACAGGGGGCCCACTGGGGCCAACGTCCTGACTTTC. Amino acid sequence: CASSVVPDRGPTGANVLTF. The V gene is TRBV9, the J gene TRBJ2-6; TRBD1 agrees at 11 bases. Germline values: CDR1 SGDLS, CDR2 YYNGEE. V shed 0 bases and J 2 bases; nucleotides not matched to a gene: 7. The CDR3 consists of 19 residues.

The chain links TRBV15 to TRBJ1-2; D is perhaps TRBD1 (6 bases). Trimming stripped 2 bases from V and 4 bases from J, with 11 bases between. Per germline, CDR1 LNHNV and CDR2 YYDKDF (reference sequence). The CDR3 loop spans 14 amino acids. Written as DNA, the CDR3 is TGTGCCACCAGCAGATCAGGGGATAGCTATGGCTACACCTTC. As protein: CATSRSGDSYGYTF.

This rearrangement joins TRBV27 to TRBJ2-2, with D possibly TRBD2 on 5 matching bases. CDR1 is MNHEY and CDR2 is SMNVEV in the germline V gene (reference sequence). CDR3 length equals 14 residues. Deletions cut 6 bases from V and 6 bases from J, with 14 bases between. The CDR3 protein is CASRDGRGPGELFF. The CDR3, as DNA: TGTGCCAGCAGAGATGGGAGAGGGCCCGGGGAGCTGTTTTTT.

The V call is TRBV28, the J call TRBJ2-3, with TRBD2 as a possible D gene (6 bases). Germline CDR1 and CDR2: MDHEN and SYDVKM. The CDR3 has 17 amino acids. V was pared by 5 bases and J by 2 bases, with 20 bases between. In nucleotides, the CDR3 is TGTGCCAGCAGTCTCAGGGACTCCTCCTCCATCACAGATACGCAGTATTTT. Its protein is CASSLRDSSSITDTQYF.

The CDR3 nucleotides read TGTGCCAGCAGGTCTAGCGGATCGAACACCGGGGAGCTGTTTTTT. Amino acid sequence: CASRSSGSNTGELFF. The V and J genes are TRBV28 and TRBJ2-2, with 7 bases matching TRBD2. Trimming removed 6 bases from V and 0 bases from J; junction bases left unmatched: 4. The CDR3 loop spans 15 amino acids. CDR1 is MDHEN, CDR2 SYDVKM, per germline.

The chain recombines TRBV27 with TRBJ2-7, with TRBD2 matching 7 bases. Germline-derived CDR1 and CDR2 are MNHEY and SMNVEV (reference sequence). This CDR3 is built from 14 residues. V shed 5 bases, J shed 2 bases, and the junction held 6 bases outside the gene matches. The CDR3 nucleotides are TGTGCCAGCAGTCAGCTCGGACTAGCCTACGAGCAGTACTTC. Its translation: CASSQLGLAYEQYF.

This rearrangement joins TRBV2 to TRBJ1-2; D is unclear. Trimming removed 6 bases at V and 6 bases at J, with 5 bases between. CDR3 size: 10 residues. Germline assignment: CDR1 SNHLY and CDR2 FYNNEI. This CDR3 reads CASRADGYTF. For the CDR3, the DNA is TGTGCCAGCAGAGCGGATGGCTACACCTTC.